This TCR beta chain was recovered during a study of shared clonotypes between healthy human individuals. On the study more broadly: Participating donors consisted of a couple of women and a few men aged 18 to 49.

CDR1 is MDHEN, CDR2 SYDVKM, per germline. This CDR3 comprises 14 residues. Deep-level settings were used for running the assay. Authors' processing steps: ImmunoSEQ gave junction-only sequences without quality scores, so filtering differed. Assay used: immunoSEQ multiplex PCR; TCRdb lists only in-frame clones, some missing. V and J calls plus clone size are reproduced from that table; the DNA served to infer D and trimming. The profile covers approximately 480,000 clones, with approximately 79% appearing a single time and roughly an eighth taken by the ten largest. This sequence originates from a woman aged 35 to 49 in good health. Some clones in this sample may be carry-over from other donors' samples. The sequencing input was PBMCs. The chain recombines TRBV28 with TRBJ2-5; the match to TRBD1 covers 7 bases. The DNA end lines up better with TRBJ2-7; the J call may be wrong. The CDR3 spells CASSFRQGAYEQYF. CDR3 DNA: TGTGCCAGCAGTTTCCGACAGGGAGCCTACGAGCAGTACTTC.